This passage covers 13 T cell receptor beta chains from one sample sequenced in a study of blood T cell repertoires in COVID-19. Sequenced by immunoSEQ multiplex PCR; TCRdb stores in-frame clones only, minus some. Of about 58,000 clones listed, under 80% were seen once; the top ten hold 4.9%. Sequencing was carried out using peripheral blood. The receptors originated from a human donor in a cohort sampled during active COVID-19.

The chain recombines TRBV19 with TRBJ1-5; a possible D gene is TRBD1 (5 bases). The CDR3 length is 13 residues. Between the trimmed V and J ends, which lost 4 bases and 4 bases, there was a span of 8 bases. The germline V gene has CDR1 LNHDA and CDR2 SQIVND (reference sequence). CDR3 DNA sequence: TGTGCCAGTAGTAGACAGATAAATCAGCCCCAGCATTTT. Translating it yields CASSRQINQPQHF.

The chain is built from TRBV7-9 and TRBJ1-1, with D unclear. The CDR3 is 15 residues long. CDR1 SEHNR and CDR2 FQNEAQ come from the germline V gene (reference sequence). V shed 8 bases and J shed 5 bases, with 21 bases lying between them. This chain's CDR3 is CASFRLPREGTEAFF. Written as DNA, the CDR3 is TGTGCCAGCTTCCGTCTCCCCCGGGAGGGAACTGAAGCTTTCTTT.

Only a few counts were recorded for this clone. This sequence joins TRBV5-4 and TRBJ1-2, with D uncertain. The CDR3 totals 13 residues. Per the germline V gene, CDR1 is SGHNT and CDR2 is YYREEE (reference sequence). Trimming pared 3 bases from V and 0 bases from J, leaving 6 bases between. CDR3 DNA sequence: TGTGCCAGCAGCTCGCGGACTAACTATGGCTACACCTTC. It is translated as CASSSRTNYGYTF.

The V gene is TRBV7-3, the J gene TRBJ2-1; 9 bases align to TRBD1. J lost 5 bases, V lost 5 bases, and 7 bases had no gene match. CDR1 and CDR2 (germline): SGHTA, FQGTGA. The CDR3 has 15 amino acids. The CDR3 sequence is CASSMTGTGNNEQFF. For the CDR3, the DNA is TGTGCCAGCAGCATGACCGGGACAGGGAACAATGAGCAGTTCTTC.

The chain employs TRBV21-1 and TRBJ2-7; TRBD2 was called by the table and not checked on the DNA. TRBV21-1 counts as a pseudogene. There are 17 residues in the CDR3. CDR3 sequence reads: CARAVRTSGDTSYEQYF. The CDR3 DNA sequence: TGTGCCAGGGCGGTACGGACTAGCGGGGACACCTCCTACGAGCAGTACTTC.

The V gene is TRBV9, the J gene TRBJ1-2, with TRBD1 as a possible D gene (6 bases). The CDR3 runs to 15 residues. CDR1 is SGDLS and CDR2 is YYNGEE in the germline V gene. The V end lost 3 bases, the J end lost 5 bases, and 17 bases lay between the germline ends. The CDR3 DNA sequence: TGTGCCAGCAGCGAGGGGCGGGGGGCGAGGTATGGCTACACCTTC. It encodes CASSEGRGARYGYTF.

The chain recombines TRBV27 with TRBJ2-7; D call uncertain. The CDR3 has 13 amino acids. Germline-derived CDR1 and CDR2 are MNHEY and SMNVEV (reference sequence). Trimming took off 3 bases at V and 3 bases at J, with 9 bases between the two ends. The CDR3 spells CASSFLDNYEQYF. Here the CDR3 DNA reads TGTGCCAGCAGTTTTCTAGATAACTACGAGCAGTACTTC.

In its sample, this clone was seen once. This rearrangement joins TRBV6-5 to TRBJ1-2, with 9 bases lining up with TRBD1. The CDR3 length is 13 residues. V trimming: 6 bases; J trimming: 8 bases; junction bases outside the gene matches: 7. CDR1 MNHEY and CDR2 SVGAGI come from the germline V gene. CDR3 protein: CASRPTGGTGYTF. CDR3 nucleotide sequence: TGTGCCAGCAGACCGACAGGGGGAACCGGCTACACCTTC.

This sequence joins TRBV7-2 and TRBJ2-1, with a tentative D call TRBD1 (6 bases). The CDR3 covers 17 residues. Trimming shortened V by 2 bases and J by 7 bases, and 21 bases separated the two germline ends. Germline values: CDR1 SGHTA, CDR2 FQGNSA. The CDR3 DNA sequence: TGTGCCAGCAGCTTACCCCCGGGCAGGGGCAAGTGGAATGAGCAGTTCTTC. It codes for CASSLPPGRGKWNEQFF.

CDR3 in amino acids: CAWSDPRIRNQPQHF. CDR3 DNA sequence: TGTGCCTGGAGTGACCCCAGGATAAGGAATCAGCCCCAGCATTTT. The chain has TRBV30 and TRBJ1-5, with D hard to call. The CDR3 is 15 residues long. The V and J ends lost 1 base and 4 bases respectively, with 14 bases between them. Per the germline V gene, CDR1 is GTSNPN and CDR2 is SVGIG (reference sequence).

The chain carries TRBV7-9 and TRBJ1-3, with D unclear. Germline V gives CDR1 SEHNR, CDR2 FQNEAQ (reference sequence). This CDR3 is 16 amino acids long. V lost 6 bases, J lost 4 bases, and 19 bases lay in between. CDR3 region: CASRSTDVLGGNTIYF. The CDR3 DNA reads TGTGCCAGCAGGTCTACGGATGTGTTGGGCGGAAACACCATATATTTT.

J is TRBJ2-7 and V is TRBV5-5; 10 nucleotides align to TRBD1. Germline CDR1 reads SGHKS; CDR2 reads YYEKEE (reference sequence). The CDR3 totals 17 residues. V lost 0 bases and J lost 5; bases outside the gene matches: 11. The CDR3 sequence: CASSLAIGTGVYDEQYF. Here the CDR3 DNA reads TGTGCCAGCAGCTTGGCGATAGGGACAGGGGTATATGACGAGCAGTACTTC.

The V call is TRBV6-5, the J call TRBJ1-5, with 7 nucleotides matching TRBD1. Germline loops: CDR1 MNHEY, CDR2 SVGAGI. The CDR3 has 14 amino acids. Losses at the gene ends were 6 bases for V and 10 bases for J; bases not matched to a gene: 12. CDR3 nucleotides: TGTGCCAGCAGGGGGGGACAGTCGAGGGGCCCCCAGCATTTT. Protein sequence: CASRGGQSRGPQHF.